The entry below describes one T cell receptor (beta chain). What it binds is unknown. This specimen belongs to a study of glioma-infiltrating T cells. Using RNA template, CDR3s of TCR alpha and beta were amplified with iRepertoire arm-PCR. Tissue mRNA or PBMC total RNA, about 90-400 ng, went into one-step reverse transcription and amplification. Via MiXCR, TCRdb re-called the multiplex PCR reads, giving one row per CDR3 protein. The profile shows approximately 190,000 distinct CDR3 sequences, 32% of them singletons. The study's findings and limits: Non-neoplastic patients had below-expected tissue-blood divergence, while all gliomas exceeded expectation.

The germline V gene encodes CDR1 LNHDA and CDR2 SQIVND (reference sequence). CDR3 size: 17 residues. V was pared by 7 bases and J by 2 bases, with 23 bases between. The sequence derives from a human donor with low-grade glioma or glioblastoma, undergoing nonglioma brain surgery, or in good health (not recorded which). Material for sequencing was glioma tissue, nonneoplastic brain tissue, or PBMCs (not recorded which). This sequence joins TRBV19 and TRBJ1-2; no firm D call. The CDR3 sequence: CASTQPSARVGNYGYTF. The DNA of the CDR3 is TGTGCCAGTACCCAACCCTCAGCGAGGGTTGGGAACTATGGCTACACCTTC.